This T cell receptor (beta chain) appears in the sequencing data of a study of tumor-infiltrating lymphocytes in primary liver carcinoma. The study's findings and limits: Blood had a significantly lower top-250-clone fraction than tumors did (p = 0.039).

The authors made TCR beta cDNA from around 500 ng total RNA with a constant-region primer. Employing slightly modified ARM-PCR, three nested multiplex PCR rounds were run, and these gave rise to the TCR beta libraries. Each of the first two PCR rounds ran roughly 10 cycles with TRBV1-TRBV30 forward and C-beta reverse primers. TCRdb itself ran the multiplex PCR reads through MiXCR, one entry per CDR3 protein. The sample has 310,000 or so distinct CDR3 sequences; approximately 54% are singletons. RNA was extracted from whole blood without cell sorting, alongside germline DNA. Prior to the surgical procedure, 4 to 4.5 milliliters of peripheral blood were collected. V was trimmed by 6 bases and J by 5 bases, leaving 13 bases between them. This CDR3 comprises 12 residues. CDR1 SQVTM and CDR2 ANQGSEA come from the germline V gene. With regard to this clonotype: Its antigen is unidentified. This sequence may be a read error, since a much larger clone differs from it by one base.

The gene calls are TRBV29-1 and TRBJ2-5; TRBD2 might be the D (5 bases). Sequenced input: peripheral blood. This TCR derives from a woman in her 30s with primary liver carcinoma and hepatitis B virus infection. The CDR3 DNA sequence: TGCAGCGTCCAGCAGGACTGGGAGACCCAGTACTTC. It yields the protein CSVQQDWETQYF.